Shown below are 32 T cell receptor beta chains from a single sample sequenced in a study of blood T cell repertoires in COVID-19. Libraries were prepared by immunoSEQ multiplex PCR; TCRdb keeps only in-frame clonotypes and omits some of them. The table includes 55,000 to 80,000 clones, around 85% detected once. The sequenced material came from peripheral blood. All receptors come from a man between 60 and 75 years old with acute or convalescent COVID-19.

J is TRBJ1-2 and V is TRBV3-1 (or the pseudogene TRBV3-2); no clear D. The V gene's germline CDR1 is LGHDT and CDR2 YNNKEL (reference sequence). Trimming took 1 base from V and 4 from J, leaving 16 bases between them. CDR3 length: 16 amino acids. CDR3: CASSQVVVRGGYGYTF. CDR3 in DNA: TGTGCCAGCAGCCAAGTCGTGGTAAGAGGAGGCTATGGCTACACCTTC.

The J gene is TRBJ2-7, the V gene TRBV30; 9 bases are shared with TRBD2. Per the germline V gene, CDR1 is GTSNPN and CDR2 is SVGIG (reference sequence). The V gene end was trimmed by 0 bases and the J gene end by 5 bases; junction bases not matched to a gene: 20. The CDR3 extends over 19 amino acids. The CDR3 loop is CAWSVWPSVAGDRWDEQYF. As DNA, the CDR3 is TGTGCCTGGAGTGTATGGCCGTCGGTAGCGGGGGACCGGTGGGACGAGCAGTACTTC.

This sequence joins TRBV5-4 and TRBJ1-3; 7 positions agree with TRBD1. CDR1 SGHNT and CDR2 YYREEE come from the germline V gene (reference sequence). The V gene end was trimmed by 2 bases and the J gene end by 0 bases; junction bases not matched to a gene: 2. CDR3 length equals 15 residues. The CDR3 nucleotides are TGTGCCAGCAGCTTACAGGGGCCCTCTGGAAACACCATATATTTT. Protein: CASSLQGPSGNTIYF.

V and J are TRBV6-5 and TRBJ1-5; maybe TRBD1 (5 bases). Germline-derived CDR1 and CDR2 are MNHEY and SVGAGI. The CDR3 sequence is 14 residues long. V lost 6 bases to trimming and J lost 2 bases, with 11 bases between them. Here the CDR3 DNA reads TGTGCCAGCAGGTGGGACTGCCGCAATCAGCCCCAGCATTTT. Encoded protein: CASRWDCRNQPQHF.

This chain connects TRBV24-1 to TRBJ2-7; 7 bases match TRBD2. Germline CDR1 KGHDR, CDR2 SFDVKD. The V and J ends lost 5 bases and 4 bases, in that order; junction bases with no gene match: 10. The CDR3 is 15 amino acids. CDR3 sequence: CATSVKVAGLYEQYF. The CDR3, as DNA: TGTGCCACCAGTGTTAAGGTAGCGGGCCTTTACGAGCAGTACTTC.

The CDR3 reads CATSKGTTRAHEQFF. The CDR3, as DNA: TGTGCCACCAGCAAAGGGACAACGCGGGCGCATGAGCAGTTCTTC. The chain recombines TRBV15 with TRBJ2-1, with D possibly being TRBD1 (6 bases). The germline V gene has CDR1 LNHNV and CDR2 YYDKDF (reference sequence). The V and J ends lost 4 bases and 8 bases respectively, with 18 bases between them. The CDR3 is made up of 15 amino acids.

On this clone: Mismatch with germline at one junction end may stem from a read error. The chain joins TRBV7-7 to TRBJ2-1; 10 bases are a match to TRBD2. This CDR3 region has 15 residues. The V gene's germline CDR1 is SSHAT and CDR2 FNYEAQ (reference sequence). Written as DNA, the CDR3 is TGTGCTAGCAGCTCCGGGACTAGCGATTACAATGAGCAGTTCTTC. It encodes CASSSGTSDYNEQFF.

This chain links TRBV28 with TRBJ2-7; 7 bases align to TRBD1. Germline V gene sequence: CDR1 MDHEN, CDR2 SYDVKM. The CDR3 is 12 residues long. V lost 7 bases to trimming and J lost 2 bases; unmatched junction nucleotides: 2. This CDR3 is CASTGTAYEQYF. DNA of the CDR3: TGTGCCAGCACCGGGACAGCCTACGAGCAGTACTTC.

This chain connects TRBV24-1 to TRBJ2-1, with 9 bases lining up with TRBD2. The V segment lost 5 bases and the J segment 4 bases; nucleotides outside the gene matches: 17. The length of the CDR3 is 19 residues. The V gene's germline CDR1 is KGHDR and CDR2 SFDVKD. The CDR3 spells CATSGSRAGGPEIYNEQFF. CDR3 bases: TGTGCCACCAGTGGGAGTAGAGCGGGAGGCCCCGAGATTTACAATGAGCAGTTCTTC.

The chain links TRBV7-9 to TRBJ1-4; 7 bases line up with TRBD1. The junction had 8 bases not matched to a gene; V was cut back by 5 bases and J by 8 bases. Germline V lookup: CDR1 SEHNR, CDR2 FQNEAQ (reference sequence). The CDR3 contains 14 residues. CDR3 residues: CASSPTGMSEKLFF. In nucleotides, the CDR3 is TGTGCCAGCAGCCCGACAGGGATGAGCGAAAAACTGTTTTTT.

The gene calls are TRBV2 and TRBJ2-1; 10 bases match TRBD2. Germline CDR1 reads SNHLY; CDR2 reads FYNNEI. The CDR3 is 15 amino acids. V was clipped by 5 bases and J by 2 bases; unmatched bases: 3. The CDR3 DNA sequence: TGTGCCAGCAGTACCGGGACTAGCGCCTACAATGAGCAGTTCTTC. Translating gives CASSTGTSAYNEQFF.

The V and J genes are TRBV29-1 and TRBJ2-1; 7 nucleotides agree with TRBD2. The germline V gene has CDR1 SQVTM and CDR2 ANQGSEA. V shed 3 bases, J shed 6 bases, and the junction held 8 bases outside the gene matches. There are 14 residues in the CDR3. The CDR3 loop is CSVEWASGFNEQFF. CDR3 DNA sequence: TGCAGCGTTGAGTGGGCTAGCGGCTTCAATGAGCAGTTCTTC.

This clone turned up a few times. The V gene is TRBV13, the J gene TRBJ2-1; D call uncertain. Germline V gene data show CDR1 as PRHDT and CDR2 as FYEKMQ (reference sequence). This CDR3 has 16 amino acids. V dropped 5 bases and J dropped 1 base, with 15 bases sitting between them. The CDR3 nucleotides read TGTGCCAGCAGCCGCCTCGACACCCCTTCCTACAATGAGCAGTTCTTC. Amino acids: CASSRLDTPSYNEQFF.

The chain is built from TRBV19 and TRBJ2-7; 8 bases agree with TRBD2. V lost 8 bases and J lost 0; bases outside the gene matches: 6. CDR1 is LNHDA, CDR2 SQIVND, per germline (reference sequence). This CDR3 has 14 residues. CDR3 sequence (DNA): TGTGCCAGTGCCCCAACTAGCGGCTCCTACGAGCAGTACTTC. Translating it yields CASAPTSGSYEQYF.

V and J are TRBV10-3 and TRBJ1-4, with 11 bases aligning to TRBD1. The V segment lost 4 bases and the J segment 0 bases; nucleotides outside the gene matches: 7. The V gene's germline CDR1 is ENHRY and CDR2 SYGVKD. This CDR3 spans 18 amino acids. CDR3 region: CAISAGQGVPATNEKLFF. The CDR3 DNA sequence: TGTGCCATCAGTGCGGGACAGGGGGTACCAGCAACTAATGAAAAACTGTTTTTT.

Here the CDR3 reads CASSEADRASMNTIYF. CDR3 DNA: TGTGCCAGCAGTGAAGCGGACAGGGCATCAATGAACACCATATATTTT. The chain is built from TRBV6-1 and TRBJ1-3; 8 nucleotides match TRBD1. CDR3 length: 16 residues. V lost 0 bases and J lost 7; bases outside the gene matches: 8. From germline, CDR1 is MNHNS and CDR2 SASEGT.

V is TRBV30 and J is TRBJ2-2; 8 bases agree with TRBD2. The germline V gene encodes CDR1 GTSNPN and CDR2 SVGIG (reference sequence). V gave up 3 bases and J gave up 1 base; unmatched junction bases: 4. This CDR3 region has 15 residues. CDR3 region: CAWRASGGNTGELFF. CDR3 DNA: TGTGCCTGGAGGGCGAGCGGGGGGAACACCGGGGAGCTGTTTTTT.

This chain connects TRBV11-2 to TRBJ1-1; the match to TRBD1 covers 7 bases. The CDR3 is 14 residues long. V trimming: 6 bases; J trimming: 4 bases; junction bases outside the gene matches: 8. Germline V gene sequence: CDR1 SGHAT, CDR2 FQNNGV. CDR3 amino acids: CASSFRQGVTEAFF. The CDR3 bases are TGTGCCAGCAGTTTCCGACAGGGTGTCACTGAAGCTTTCTTT.

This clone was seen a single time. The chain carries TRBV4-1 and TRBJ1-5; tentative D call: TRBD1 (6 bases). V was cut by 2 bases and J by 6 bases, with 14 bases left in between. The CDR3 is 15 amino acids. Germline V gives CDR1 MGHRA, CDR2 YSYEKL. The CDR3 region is CASSQYRVPAQPQHF. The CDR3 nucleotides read TGCGCCAGCAGCCAATACAGGGTTCCGGCTCAGCCCCAGCATTTT.

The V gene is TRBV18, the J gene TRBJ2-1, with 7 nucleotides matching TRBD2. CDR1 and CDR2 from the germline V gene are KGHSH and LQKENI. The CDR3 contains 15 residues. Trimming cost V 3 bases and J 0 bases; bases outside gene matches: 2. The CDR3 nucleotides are TGTGCCAGCTCACCCAGCGGGGACTCCTACAATGAGCAGTTCTTC. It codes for CASSPSGDSYNEQFF.

CDR3 nucleotides: TGTGCCAGCAAACAGGGGGGCACAGATACGCAGTATTTT. Protein sequence: CASKQGGTDTQYF. The rearrangement uses TRBV6-4 and TRBJ2-3, with 8 bases aligning to TRBD1. The germline CDR1 and CDR2 sequences are MRHNA and SNTAGT. The V and J ends lost 7 bases and 1 base, in that order; junction bases with no gene match: 1. The CDR3 extends over 13 amino acids.

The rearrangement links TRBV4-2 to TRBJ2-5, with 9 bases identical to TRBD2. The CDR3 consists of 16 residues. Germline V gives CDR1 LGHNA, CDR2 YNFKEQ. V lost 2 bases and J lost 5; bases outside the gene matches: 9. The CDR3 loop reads CASSQMQAGGGETQYF. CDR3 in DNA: TGTGCCAGCAGCCAAATGCAAGCGGGAGGTGGGGAGACCCAGTACTTC.

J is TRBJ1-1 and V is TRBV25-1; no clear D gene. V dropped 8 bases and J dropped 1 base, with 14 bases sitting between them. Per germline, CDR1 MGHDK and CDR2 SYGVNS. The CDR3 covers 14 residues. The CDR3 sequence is CASAPTRPNTEAFF. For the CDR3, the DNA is TGTGCCAGCGCGCCAACTAGGCCGAACACTGAAGCTTTCTTT.

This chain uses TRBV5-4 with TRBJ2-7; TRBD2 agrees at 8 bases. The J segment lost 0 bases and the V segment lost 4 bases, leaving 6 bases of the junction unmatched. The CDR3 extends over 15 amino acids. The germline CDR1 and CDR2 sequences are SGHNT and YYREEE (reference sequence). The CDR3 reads CASSRESGSSYEQYF. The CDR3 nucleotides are TGTGCCAGCAGCAGGGAAAGCGGGAGCTCCTACGAGCAGTACTTC.

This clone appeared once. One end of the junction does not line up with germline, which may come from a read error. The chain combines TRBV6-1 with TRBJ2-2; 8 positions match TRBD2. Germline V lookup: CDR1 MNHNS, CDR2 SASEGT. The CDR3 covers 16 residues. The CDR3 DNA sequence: TGTGCCAGCAGTCAAGCGGGAGAGGTGGACACCGGGGAGCTGTTTTTT. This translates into CASSQAGEVDTGELFF.

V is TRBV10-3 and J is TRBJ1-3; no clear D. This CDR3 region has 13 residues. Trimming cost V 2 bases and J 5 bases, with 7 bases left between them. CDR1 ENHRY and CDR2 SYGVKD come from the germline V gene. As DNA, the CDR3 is TGTGCCATCAGTGAGGACTATCGAAACACCATATATTTT. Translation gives CAISEDYRNTIYF.

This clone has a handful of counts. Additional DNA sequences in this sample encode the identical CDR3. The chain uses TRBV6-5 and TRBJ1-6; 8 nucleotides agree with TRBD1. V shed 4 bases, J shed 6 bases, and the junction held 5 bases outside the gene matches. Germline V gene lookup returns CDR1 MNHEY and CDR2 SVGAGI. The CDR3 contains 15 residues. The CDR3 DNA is TGTGCCAGCAGTTCCTCCGACAGGGGTAATTCACCCCTCCACTTT. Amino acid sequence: CASSSSDRGNSPLHF.

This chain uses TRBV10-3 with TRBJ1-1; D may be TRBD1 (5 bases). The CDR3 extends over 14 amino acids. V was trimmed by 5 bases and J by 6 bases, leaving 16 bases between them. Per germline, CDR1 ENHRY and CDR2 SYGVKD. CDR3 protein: CAISRDRDLPEAFF. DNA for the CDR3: TGTGCCATCAGTAGAGACCGGGACTTACCTGAAGCTTTCTTT.

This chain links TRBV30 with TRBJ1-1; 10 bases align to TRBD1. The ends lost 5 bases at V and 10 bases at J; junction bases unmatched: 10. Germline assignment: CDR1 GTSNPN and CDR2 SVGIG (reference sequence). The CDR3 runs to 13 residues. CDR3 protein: CAWETGGKESAFF. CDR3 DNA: TGTGCCTGGGAGACAGGGGGCAAAGAGTCAGCTTTCTTT.

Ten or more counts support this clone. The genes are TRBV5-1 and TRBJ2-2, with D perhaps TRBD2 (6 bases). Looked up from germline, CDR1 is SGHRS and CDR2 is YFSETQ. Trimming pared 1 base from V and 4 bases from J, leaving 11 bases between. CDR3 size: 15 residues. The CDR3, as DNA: TGCGCCAGCAGCTTGACGCAGGGAGGCACCGGGGAGCTGTTTTTT. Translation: CASSLTQGGTGELFF. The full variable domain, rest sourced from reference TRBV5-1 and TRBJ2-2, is KAGVTQTPRYLIKTRGQQVTLSCSPISGHRSVSWYQQTPGQGLQFLFEYFSETQRNKGNFPGRFSGRQFSNSRSEMNVSTLELGDSALYLCASSLTQGGTGELFFGEGSRLTVL.

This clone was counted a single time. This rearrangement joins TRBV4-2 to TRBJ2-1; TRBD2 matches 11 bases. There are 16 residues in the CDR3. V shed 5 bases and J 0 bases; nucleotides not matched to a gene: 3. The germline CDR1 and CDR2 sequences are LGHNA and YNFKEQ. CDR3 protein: CASSTTSGGSYNEQFF. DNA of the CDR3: TGTGCCAGCAGCACAACTAGCGGGGGCTCCTACAATGAGCAGTTCTTC.

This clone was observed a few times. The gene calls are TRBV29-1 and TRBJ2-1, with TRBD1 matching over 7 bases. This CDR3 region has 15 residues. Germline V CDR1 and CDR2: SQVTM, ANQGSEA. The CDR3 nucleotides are TGCAGTGCCATACCGGGGCCAGGGGGTTACAATGAGCAGTTCTTC. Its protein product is CSAIPGPGGYNEQFF.